This note documents a single T cell receptor beta chain sequence. The data belong to a study of blood T cell repertoires in COVID-19. On the study more broadly: Spain, Italy and the United States supplied samples that represented acute and convalescent COVID-19.

CDR3 length equals 16 residues. Germline CDR1 SGHAT, CDR2 FQNNGV. Trimming at V came to 0 bases and at J to 6 bases, leaving 6 bases not matched to a gene. Using immunoSEQ multiplex PCR, the repertoire was profiled, and TCRdb retains in-frame clones only, with some absent. This repertoire shows some 190,000 clones, 80% found once; its top ten account for about 7.2%. The source is a man in his fifties or sixties with acute or convalescent COVID-19. The sequenced sample was peripheral blood. V is TRBV11-2 and J is TRBJ1-5, with 9 bases aligning to TRBD1. This CDR3 reads CASSLDGQGRGQPQHF. DNA for the CDR3: TGTGCCAGCAGCTTAGATGGACAGGGGAGAGGTCAGCCCCAGCATTTT.